Here is one TCR beta chain with its context. In its sample, this clonotype was seen once. Its antigen target is currently unknown. At one end, the junction sequence differs from germline, possibly due to a read error. The source of the sample is a study of tumor-infiltrating lymphocytes in primary liver carcinoma (dated by TCRdb to about 2017). Background on the whole study: Surgical resection was performed in China between 2015 and March 2016 on a handful of patients with histopathologically diagnosed primary liver carcinoma. Reproducibility between technical replicate repertoires was high, with correlation coefficients above 0.95 and mean shared-clone rates roughly 0.87. Across five regions of each liver tumor, along with adjacent normal tissue and blood, the study brought together TCRbeta repertoire sequencing, expression microarrays and whole-exome sequencing. Hepatocellular carcinoma (four) or combined HCC and intrahepatic cholangiocarcinoma (one) was present in the five patients, who were three men and two women aged 30 to 69 years. TCRbeta repertoire sequencing covered 35 specimens from 5 patients: some 25 tumor regions, 5 adjacent noncancerous liver tissues and 5 peripheral blood samples. The tumors of the five patients were staged as T1-T3 N0M0, with maximum diameters ranging from roughly 4 to 11 cm. Each sample produced about 3.5 to 8 million productive TCRbeta reads, and read depth showed no significant difference between tissue types. Points the paper makes about the study in general: The study included only five patients, and the authors note findings should be validated in a larger study. Pairs of tumor regions showed greater repertoire overlap (mean about 36%) than tumor-adjacent pairs (17%) or tumor-blood pairs (roughly 15%), which is consistent with antigen-driven expansion. Only the TCR beta chain was sequenced, so true repertoire diversity is likely underestimated because unpaired alpha chains were not captured. Since the samples were bulk and unsorted, there was no way to compare CD4+ and CD8+ T cell repertoires. A significantly larger repertoire fraction was made up by the top 250 clones in tumors than in blood (p = 0.039).

A constant-region primer and ProtoScript II reverse transcriptase were used to reverse-transcribe TCRbeta-specific cDNA from about 530 ng total RNA. Construction of the TCRbeta libraries relied on three nested rounds of multiplex PCR, following a slightly modified ARM-PCR procedure. Each of the first two PCR rounds ran for about 9 cycles and used multiplex TRBV1-TRBV30 forward primers together with a Cbeta reverse primer. Sample barcodes and Illumina adapters were added in a final 25-cycle PCR using Deep VentR polymerase. Before sequencing, amplicons of 200-500 bp were gel-purified using a QIAquick gel extraction kit. An Illumina HiSeq 2500 was used to sequence the TCRbeta amplicons with 250-bp paired-end reads. The authors' pipeline ran thus. To recover full CDR3 sequences, reads were quality-trimmed using Trimmomatic v0.33 and paired reads were then merged using FLASH v1.2.11. MiGEC v1.2.1b assigned V, D and J germline segments to the rearranged TCRbeta sequences. Clonotype statistics and Shannon-Wiener diversity indices were calculated with VDJtools v1.0.0. To reduce sampling bias, subsequent analyses other than the diversity analysis used only the 250 most abundant clonotypes in each sample. TCRdb's own reprocessing of the public reads used fastp at Q25 and MiXCR and kept productive beta chains. When rows share a CDR3 protein, they turn into one entry using the most common DNA and genes. It is TCRdb's table, rather than the study itself, that gives the V and J calls and clone size. A total of approximately 330,000 distinct CDR3 sequences appear in this sample, around three fifths of them only once. About 6.3% of the sample is taken by the ten largest.

RNA from unsorted whole blood was extracted with TRIzol reagent, and germline DNA was obtained with the DNeasy Blood & Tissue kit. Patients had chronic HBV infection and were treatment-naive at sampling. Around 4 milliliters of peripheral blood were collected into K2EDTA tubes before surgery. The CDR1 and CDR2 encoded by the germline V gene are SGHAT and FQNNGV. CDR3 length: 18 amino acids, cysteine to phenylalanine. The only DNA kept is the CDR3, 54 bases in frame from the first base. The sequenced material came from peripheral blood. This receptor was obtained from a man aged 35-49 years with primary liver carcinoma and hepatitis B virus infection. The rearranged segments are TRBV11-2 and TRBJ2-5; D gene: possibly TRBD2, on 5 matching bases. The CDR3 reads CASSLARLALGKKETKCF. The DNA is as follows: TGTGCCAGCAGCTTAGCGAGGCTAGCCCTGGGGAAAAAAGAGACCAAGTGCTTC. Here the CDR3 is joined to the reference TRBV11-2 and TRBJ2-5 genes, and the full variable domain is: EAGVAQSPRYKIIEKRQSVAFWCNPISGHATLYWYQQILGQGPKLLIQFQNNGVVDDSQLPKDRFSAERLKGVDSTLKIQPAKLEDSAVYLCASSLARLALGKKETKCFGPGTRLLVL.